These T cell receptor beta chains were read from a single sample in a study of beta chain features in type 1 diabetes. The table came from immunoSEQ multiplex PCR; TCRdb's copy has only in-frame clones and leaves some out. The top ten hold about 0.091% of the sample, which has 150,000 to 200,000 clones, roughly 60% seen once. The specimen was naive CD4+ T cells from blood. These receptor sequences come from a man aged 25-45 years with type 1 diabetes. CDR3s include the opening cysteine and the closing phenylalanine or tryptophan. D genes are given only for firm matches. Part of the rows lack a size; the others show once, few, many or a class for expanded clones.

TRBV30	-	TRBJ2-5	-	CAWSAGTLKYF	TGTGCCTGGAGCGCCGGAACTCTGAAGTACTTC
TRBV5-4	-	TRBJ2-3	TRBD2	CASSPGGLAGVTTDTQYF	TGTGCCAGCAGCCCGGGGGGCCTAGCGGGGGTAACCACAGATACGCAGTATTTT
TRBV28	-	TRBJ2-7	TRBD2	CASSLGTRPYEQYF	TGTGCCAGCAGTTTAGGGACTAGGCCCTACGAGCAGTACTTC
TRBV5-1	once	TRBJ2-5	-	CASSLGRGATQYF	TGCGCCAGCAGCTTGGGGCGGGGCGCGACCCAGTACTTC
TRBV10-3	-	TRBJ1-1	TRBD1	CAISEDGQVNTEAFF	TGTGCCATCAGTGAGGACGGACAGGTGAACACTGAAGCTTTCTTT
TRBV14	-	TRBJ2-5	-	CASSQDLAGKETQYF	TGTGCCAGCAGCCAAGATCTTGCGGGAAAAGAGACCCAGTACTTC
TRBV23-1	-	TRBJ2-1	-	CASSQSQVNEQFF	TGCGCCAGCAGTCAATCCCAGGTCAATGAGCAGTTCTTC
TRBV29-1	-	TRBJ2-5	TRBD1	CSVDRGLWVETQYF	TGCAGCGTGGACAGGGGGTTGTGGGTAGAGACCCAGTACTTC
TRBV7-6	-	TRBJ2-1	-	CASSSPWSSYNEQFF	TGTGCCAGCAGCTCCCCATGGAGCTCCTACAATGAGCAGTTCTTC
TRBV7-2	-	TRBJ2-5	-	CASSLVSGLQETQYF	TGTGCCAGCAGCTTAGTATCAGGATTACAAGAGACCCAGTACTTC